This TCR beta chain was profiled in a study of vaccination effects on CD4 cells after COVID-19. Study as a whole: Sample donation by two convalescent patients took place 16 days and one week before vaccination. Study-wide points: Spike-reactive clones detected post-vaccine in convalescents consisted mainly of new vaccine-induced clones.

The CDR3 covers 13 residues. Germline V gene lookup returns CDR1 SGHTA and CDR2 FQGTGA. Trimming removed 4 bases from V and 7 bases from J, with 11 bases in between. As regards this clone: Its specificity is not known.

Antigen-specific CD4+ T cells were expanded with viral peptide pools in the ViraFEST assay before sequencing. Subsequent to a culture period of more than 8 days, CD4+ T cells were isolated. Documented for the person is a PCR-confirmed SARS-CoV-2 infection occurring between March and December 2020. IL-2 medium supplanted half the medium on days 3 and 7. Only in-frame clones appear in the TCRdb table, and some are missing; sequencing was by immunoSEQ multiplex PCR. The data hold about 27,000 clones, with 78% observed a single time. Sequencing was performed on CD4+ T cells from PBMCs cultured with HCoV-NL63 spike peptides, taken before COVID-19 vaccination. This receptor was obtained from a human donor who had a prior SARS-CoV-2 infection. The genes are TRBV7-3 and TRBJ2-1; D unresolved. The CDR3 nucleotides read TGTGCCAGCAGCTCTCGACTCGCGAATGAGCAGTTCTTC. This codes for CASSSRLANEQFF. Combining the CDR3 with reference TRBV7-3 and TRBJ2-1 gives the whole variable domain GAGVSQTPSNKVTEKGKYVELRCDPISGHTALYWYRQSLGQGPEFLIYFQGTGAADDSGLPNDRFFAVRPEGSVSTLKIQRTERGDSAVYLCASSSRLANEQFFGPGTRLTVL.